The 2 T cell receptor beta chains reported below all come from one sample, sequenced in a study of shared clonotypes between healthy human individuals. Here immunoSEQ multiplex PCR was the method, and the copy in TCRdb shows in-frame clones only, minus some. The sample holds roughly 1 million clones, about 76% seen once. The sequenced material came from memory CD4+ T cells sorted from blood. Subset specified: CD45RA-negative fraction. The receptors were sampled from a man between 18 and 35 years old in good health.

V usage is TRBV5-4 and J usage is TRBJ2-3; TRBD2 is a possible D gene (7 bases). Germline V gene sequence: CDR1 SGHNT, CDR2 YYREEE (reference sequence). V shed 5 bases and J shed 5 bases, with 15 bases lying between them. The CDR3 length is 14 residues. CDR3 loop: CASRPPGGQDTQYF. The CDR3 bases are TGTGCCAGCAGGCCCCCCGGGGGGCAAGATACGCAGTATTTT.

The genes are TRBV25-1 and TRBJ2-5; the D is unclear. Judging by the DNA end, TRBJ2-7 fits better; the J call may be wrong. The CDR3 sequence is 12 residues long. Looked up from germline, CDR1 is MGHDK and CDR2 is SYGVNS. CDR3 sequence reads: CASSPFTYEQYF. The CDR3 DNA follows: TGTGCCAGCAGTCCCTTCACGTACGAGCAGTACTTC.